Below, 22 T cell receptor beta chains from the same sample are listed, as sequenced in a study of T cells in Graves' hyperthyroidism and ophthalmopathy. The source material, RNA transcripts, was used to amplify TCR beta CDR3 regions. The HTBI set primed first-round TCR CDR3 RT-PCR. TCRdb reanalysed the multiplex PCR reads using MiXCR and keeps one entry per CDR3 protein. Counted here are about 710,000 distinct CDR3 sequences, less than 20% occurring once; the ten biggest clones make up 8.4%. The sample taken for sequencing was blood. These receptors were collected from a man younger than 35 with Graves' hyperthyroidism.

This clonotype showed up many times. This chain links TRBV18 with TRBJ1-1; D is perhaps TRBD1 (5 bases). V was clipped by 8 bases and J by 1 base, with 11 bases between them. Germline V CDR1 and CDR2: KGHSH, LQKENI. The CDR3 runs to 13 residues. The chain's CDR3 is CASTTATNTEAFF. The CDR3 nucleotides read TGTGCCAGCACGACAGCTACGAACACTGAAGCTTTCTTT.

V and J are TRBV7-3 and TRBJ2-1; TRBD2 aligns across 12 bases. The CDR3 has 15 amino acids. The germline V gene encodes CDR1 SGHTA and CDR2 FQGTGA. V shed 3 bases and J 6 bases; nucleotides not matched to a gene: 3. The CDR3 spells CASSLTSGSVNEQFF. The CDR3 bases are TGTGCCAGCAGCTTGACTAGCGGGAGCGTCAATGAGCAGTTCTTC.

V usage is TRBV12-3 or TRBV12-4 and J usage is TRBJ2-2, with D unclear. Between the trimmed V and J ends, which lost 7 bases and 2 bases, there was a span of 5 bases. The CDR3 has 12 amino acids. For the CDR3, the DNA is TGTGCCAGCACACAAAACACCGGGGAGCTGTTTTTT. It codes for CASTQNTGELFF.

This chain links TRBV20-1 with TRBJ2-1, with 10 nucleotides matching TRBD2. There are 19 residues in the CDR3. The trim removed 4 bases at V and 0 bases at J, leaving 15 bases unmatched. CDR1 is DFQATT and CDR2 is SNEGSKA in the germline V gene (reference sequence). The DNA of the CDR3 is TGCAGTGCTACAGAGAGACTAGCGGGCCGTCCAAGCTCCTACAATGAGCAGTTCTTC. This encodes CSATERLAGRPSSYNEQFF.

The CDR3 DNA is TGTGCCAGCAGCTCGCGGACAGGGGCGGGCGGGGAGCTGTTTTTT. Translation gives CASSSRTGAGGELFF. J is TRBJ2-2 and V is TRBV5-4, with 9 bases lining up with TRBD1. CDR1 SGHNT and CDR2 YYREEE come from the germline V gene (reference sequence). V lost 3 bases and J lost 7; bases outside the gene matches: 7. CDR3 size: 15 residues. Full variable domain (rest looked up from reference TRBV5-4 and TRBJ2-2): ETGVTQSPTHLIKTRGQQVTLRCSSQSGHNTVSWYQQALGQGPQFIFQYYREEENGRGNFPPRFSGLQFPNYSSELNVNALELDDSALYLCASSSRTGAGGELFFGEGSRLTVL.

This clonotype turned up a few times. This chain joins TRBV20-1 and TRBJ2-7, with 8 bases identical to TRBD2. The V and J ends lost 6 bases and 5 bases, in that order; junction bases with no gene match: 12. CDR1 is DFQATT and CDR2 is SNEGSKA in the germline V gene (reference sequence). This CDR3 spans 14 amino acids. CDR3 protein: CSAPDPGGPNEQYF. CDR3 bases: TGCAGTGCCCCCGATCCGGGAGGGCCGAACGAGCAGTACTTC.

The table lists this clonotype with many counts. J is TRBJ2-7 and V is TRBV20-1, with TRBD2 as a possible D gene (6 bases). The V end lost 0 bases, the J end lost 2 bases, and 11 bases lay between the germline ends. CDR3 length equals 14 residues. Germline CDR1 DFQATT, CDR2 SNEGSKA (reference sequence). The CDR3 region is CSARERLEAYEQYF. The CDR3 DNA reads as TGCAGTGCTAGAGAAAGACTAGAGGCCTACGAGCAGTACTTC.

This clonotype was picked up a small number of times. The V and J genes are TRBV18 and TRBJ1-1; no clear D. Trimming took 1 base from V and 2 from J, leaving 5 bases between them. Germline assignment: CDR1 KGHSH and CDR2 LQKENI. The CDR3 runs 13 residues. CDR3 in DNA: TGTGCCAGCTCACCACAATATAACACTGAAGCTTTCTTT. Its protein product is CASSPQYNTEAFF. Full variable domain (remainder filled in from reference TRBV18 and TRBJ1-1): NAGVMQNPRHLVRRRGQEARLRCSPMKGHSHVYWYRQLPEEGLKFMVYLQKENIIDESGMPKERFSAEFPKEGPSILRIQQVVRGDSAAYFCASSPQYNTEAFFGQGTRLTVV.

This clonotype was detected many times. J is TRBJ2-7 and V is TRBV20-1, with a possible D match to TRBD2 (6 bases). Trimming cost V 0 bases and J 2 bases, with 8 bases left between them. CDR3 length: 13 residues. Germline V gene data show CDR1 as DFQATT and CDR2 as SNEGSKA (reference sequence). CDR3 sequence: CSARDASAYEQYF. Here the CDR3 DNA reads TGCAGTGCTAGAGATGCTAGCGCCTACGAGCAGTACTTC.

J is TRBJ2-7 and V is TRBV4-1; 8 positions match TRBD1. Unmatched junction bases numbered 10, after V lost 2 bases and J lost 4 bases. CDR3 length: 16 amino acids. Germline V lookup: CDR1 MGHRA, CDR2 YSYEKL. The chain's CDR3 is CASSQRWGTGAYEQYF. The DNA of the CDR3 is TGCGCCAGCAGCCAAAGGTGGGGGACAGGAGCATACGAGCAGTACTTC.

The CDR3 DNA follows: TGTGCCAGCACCCACTGGACTGGAGGCTACGAGCAGTACTTC. This encodes CASTHWTGGYEQYF. The chain links TRBV11-2 to TRBJ2-7, with D perhaps matching TRBD2 (5 bases). Germline CDR1 and CDR2: SGHAT and FQNNGV. The V gene lost 7 bases and the J gene lost 3 bases, with 16 bases spanning the gap. The CDR3 spans 14 residues.

This clonotype occurred a few times. This sequence joins TRBV30 and TRBJ2-1, with D possibly TRBD2 on 6 matching bases. V lost 0 bases, J lost 2 bases, and 14 bases lay in between. This CDR3 is built from 16 residues. Germline V gene sequence: CDR1 GTSNPN, CDR2 SVGIG (reference sequence). The CDR3 DNA reads TGTGCCTGGAGTGTAGGCCCCGGGAGTACCTACAATGAGCAGTTCTTC. Amino acid sequence: CAWSVGPGSTYNEQFF.

Notes on this clonotype: The junction departs from the called germline gene at one end, perhaps through a read error. The chain couples TRBV28 to TRBJ2-1; a weak D match, TRBD1 (5 bases). The CDR3 totals 13 residues. From germline, CDR1 is MDHEN and CDR2 SYDVKM. DNA of the CDR3: TGTGCCAGCAGTCAGGGCTCCTACAATGAGCGGTTCTTC. Its translation is CASSQGSYNERFF.

The chain employs TRBV6-1 and TRBJ1-2, with TRBD1 matching over 9 bases. The V gene end was trimmed by 7 bases and the J gene end by 7 bases; junction bases not matched to a gene: 7. This CDR3 has 13 residues. The V gene's germline CDR1 is MNHNS and CDR2 SASEGT. DNA for the CDR3: TGTGCCAGCACCTTACAGGGGGCTAGTGGCTACACCTTC. It encodes CASTLQGASGYTF.

This clonotype came up a few times. The rearrangement joins TRBV28 to TRBJ2-1; 9 bases match TRBD2. From germline, CDR1 is MDHEN and CDR2 SYDVKM. V trimming: 2 bases; J trimming: 14 bases; junction bases outside the gene matches: 10. The CDR3 runs to 14 residues. The CDR3 DNA reads TGTGCCAGCAGTTTAGGGATTAGCGGGAGATTTAAGTTCTTC. As protein: CASSLGISGRFKFF.

The chain joins TRBV4-1 to TRBJ1-1; D is ambiguous. There are 14 residues in the CDR3. Trimming shortened V by 0 bases and J by 12 bases, and 17 bases separated the two germline ends. The V gene's germline CDR1 is MGHRA and CDR2 YSYEKL. The CDR3 bases are TGCGCCAGCAGCCAAGAGCCGGGCAGCACTAGGCCTTTCTTT. Translating gives CASSQEPGSTRPFF.

This clonotype was observed at least ten times. V is TRBV2 and J is TRBJ2-7; 12 bases agree with TRBD1. Per the germline V gene, CDR1 is SNHLY and CDR2 is FYNNEI. CDR3 length: 15 residues. With V trimmed by 6 bases and J by 4 bases, 7 bases remained unmatched. CDR3 DNA: TGTGCCAGCAGGGGGACAGGGGGCGTTAGGTACGAGCAGTACTTC. Amino acids: CASRGTGGVRYEQYF.

At least ten counts were recorded for this clonotype. This sequence joins TRBV28 and TRBJ2-1; 8 nucleotides align to TRBD2. The CDR3 length is 14 residues. V lost 5 bases to trimming and J lost 7 bases; unmatched junction nucleotides: 7. Germline V gives CDR1 MDHEN, CDR2 SYDVKM. The CDR3 loop is CASSPTSDRNEQFF. The CDR3 DNA sequence: TGTGCCAGCAGTCCGACTAGCGATAGGAATGAGCAGTTCTTC.

The chain recombines TRBV29-1 with TRBJ1-1, with TRBD1 identical over 9 bases. Germline assignment: CDR1 SQVTM and CDR2 ANQGSEA. The CDR3 is 15 amino acids. V was pared by 0 bases and J by 6 bases, with 8 bases of the junction left unmatched. The DNA for the CDR3 is TGCAGCGTTGAAGATCCAGACAGGGGGAGGCCTGAAGCTTTCTTT. Its translation is CSVEDPDRGRPEAFF.

The chain carries TRBV27 and TRBJ2-3; 7 bases are shared with TRBD2. Trimming cost V 1 base and J 0 bases; bases outside gene matches: 7. Germline V CDR1 and CDR2: MNHEY, SMNVEV (reference sequence). CDR3 size: 17 residues. The CDR3 region has the DNA TGTGCCAGCAGTTTATTGGTTCCTAGCGGTAGCACAGATACGCAGTATTTT. The encoded protein is CASSLLVPSGSTDTQYF.

There are a few counts of this clonotype. The chain links TRBV30 to TRBJ2-1, with a possible D match to TRBD2 (6 bases). The CDR3 sequence is 15 residues long. CDR1 is GTSNPN, CDR2 SVGIG, per germline (reference sequence). The ends were cut back, 6 bases at V and 5 bases at J, with 20 bases in the middle. CDR3 sequence (DNA): TGTGCCTGTACTAACCCGGGACTCCGAGACAATGAGCAGTTCTTC. Translation gives CACTNPGLRDNEQFF.

With regard to this clonotype: The junction departs from the called germline gene at one end, perhaps through a read error. For the CDR3, the DNA is TGTGCCATCAGTTTTGAAGCAGGGATGAACACTGAAGCTTTCTTT. It yields the protein CAISFEAGMNTEAFF. This chain uses TRBV12-3 or TRBV12-4 with TRBJ1-1; D might be TRBD1 (5 bases). The CDR3 extends over 15 amino acids.